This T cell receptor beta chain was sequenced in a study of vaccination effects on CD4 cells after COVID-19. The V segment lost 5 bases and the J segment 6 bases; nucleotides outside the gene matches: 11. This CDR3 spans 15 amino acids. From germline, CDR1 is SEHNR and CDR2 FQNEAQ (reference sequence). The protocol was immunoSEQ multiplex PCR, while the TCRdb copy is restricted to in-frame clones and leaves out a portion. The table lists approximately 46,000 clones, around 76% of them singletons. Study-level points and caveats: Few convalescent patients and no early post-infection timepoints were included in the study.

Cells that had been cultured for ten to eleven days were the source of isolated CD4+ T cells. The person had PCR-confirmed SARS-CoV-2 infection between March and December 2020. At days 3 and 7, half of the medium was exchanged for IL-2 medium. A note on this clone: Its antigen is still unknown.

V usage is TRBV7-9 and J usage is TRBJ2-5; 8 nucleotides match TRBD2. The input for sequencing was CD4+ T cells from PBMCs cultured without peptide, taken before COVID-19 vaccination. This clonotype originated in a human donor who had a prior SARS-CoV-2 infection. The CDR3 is CASSQQRELEKTQYF. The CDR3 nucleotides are TGTGCCAGCAGCCAGCAGCGGGAGCTGGAGAAGACCCAGTACTTC.